The rows below give T cell receptor beta chains drawn from one sample of a study of blood T cell repertoires in COVID-19. The repertoire was sequenced with immunoSEQ multiplex PCR; TCRdb's copy has only in-frame clones and lacks some. The table shows some 250,000 clones, with about four fifths occurring only once. Material for sequencing was peripheral blood. These receptors were taken from a man aged 35-49 years with active or convalescent COVID-19. Both conserved end residues are part of each CDR3. The D gene is left open where the match is weak. Size is omitted from some rows. Given values are once, few, many or a class for expanded clones.

V gene	J gene	clone size	D gene	CDR3 protein	CDR3 DNA
TRBV29-1	TRBJ2-3	NA	TRBD1	CSVRGTGDTDTQYF	TGCAGCGTCAGAGGGACAGGGGACACAGATACGCAGTATTTT
TRBV5-1	TRBJ2-3	NA	TRBD2	CASSGGSGDITDTQYF	TGCGCCAGCAGCGGCGGTAGCGGGGATATCACAGATACGCAGTATTTT
TRBV18	TRBJ1-1	NA	NA	CASSQTEQGNTEAFF	TGTGCCAGCTCACAGACTGAACAGGGGAACACTGAAGCTTTCTTT
TRBV30	TRBJ1-3	NA	NA	CAWSVEGVPNTIYF	TGTGCCTGGAGTGTAGAGGGGGTCCCCAACACCATATATTTT
TRBV18	TRBJ1-1	NA	TRBD1	CASSTGTQGARTEAFF	TGTGCCAGCTCAACGGGGACACAGGGGGCGCGGACTGAAGCTTTCTTT
TRBV10-3	TRBJ1-2	once	TRBD1	CAIGRDIRTGTALVHTF	TGTGCCATCGGACGCGACATCCGGACCGGGACAGCTTTAGTCCACACCTTC
TRBV5-1	TRBJ2-1	NA	TRBD2	CASSSRTSGRSSYNEQFF	TGCGCCAGCAGCTCCCGGACTAGCGGTCGCAGCTCCTACAATGAGCAGTTCTTC
TRBV10-3	TRBJ2-2	NA	NA	CAITSETANTGELFF	TGTGCCATCACATCCGAGACAGCGAACACCGGGGAGCTGTTTTTT
TRBV19	TRBJ2-7	NA	TRBD2	CASSGLAGASYEQYF	TGTGCTAGTAGTGGACTAGCGGGAGCAAGCTACGAGCAGTACTTC
TRBV7-9	TRBJ1-1	NA	TRBD1	CASSLEGAYAFF	TGTGCCAGCAGCCTCGAGGGGGCCTACGCTTTCTTT
TRBV27	TRBJ2-7	NA	NA	CASSLYQTGPYEQYF	TGTGCCAGCAGTTTATACCAGACAGGACCTTACGAGCAGTACTTC
TRBV12-3/TRBV12-4	TRBJ1-2	NA	NA	CASSLSRARGYTF	TGTGCCAGCAGTTTGAGCAGGGCGCGTGGCTACACCTTC
TRBV14	TRBJ1-4	NA	NA	CASSPGQGREKLFF	TGTGCCAGCAGCCCGGGTCAGGGCAGAGAAAAACTGTTTTTT
TRBV24-1	TRBJ1-1	few	NA	CASRGTWNTEAFF	TGTGCCAGTCGGGGGACTTGGAACACTGAAGCTTTCTTT
TRBV24-1	TRBJ2-5	NA	NA	CATSDWTIGGQETQYF	TGTGCCACCAGTGACTGGACTATCGGGGGTCAAGAGACCCAGTACTTC
TRBV11-2	TRBJ1-6	NA	NA	CASSTNRNPSPLHF	TGTGCCAGCAGTACGAACAGAAATCCTTCACCCCTCCACTTT
TRBV6-5	TRBJ2-2	NA	TRBD1	CASRDRGGTGELFF	TGTGCCAGCAGGGACAGGGGTGGCACCGGGGAGCTGTTTTTT
TRBV29-1	TRBJ1-1	once	TRBD1	CSVGTGRYTEAFF	TGCAGCGTCGGGACAGGGAGGTACACTGAAGCTTTCTTT
TRBV2	TRBJ2-4	NA	NA	CATSPDFSQNIQYF	TGCGCCACCTCTCCGGACTTTAGCCAAAACATTCAGTACTTC
TRBV19	TRBJ2-1	NA	NA	CASSIDFYYNEQFF	TGTGCCAGTAGTATAGATTTCTACTACAATGAGCAGTTCTTC
TRBV9	TRBJ1-2	NA	NA	CASSPVSGGVNYGYTF	TGTGCCAGCAGCCCCGTCTCCGGGGGGGTTAACTATGGCTACACCTTC
TRBV5-4	TRBJ1-1	few	TRBD1	CASSPQDRKNTEAFF	TGTGCCAGCAGCCCCCAGGACAGGAAGAACACTGAAGCTTTCTTT
TRBV7-2	TRBJ2-1	NA	TRBD2	CASSLLNGRANEQFF	TGTGCCAGCAGCTTATTGAACGGGAGGGCCAATGAGCAGTTCTTC
TRBV4-1	TRBJ2-7	NA	NA	CASSRGVSYEQYF	TGCGCCAGCAGCCGAGGAGTATCCTACGAGCAGTACTTC
TRBV6-5	TRBJ2-7	NA	NA	CASSYAQGTNDEQYF	TGTGCCAGCAGTTACGCACAGGGAACAAACGACGAGCAGTACTTC
TRBV6-1	TRBJ2-7	NA	NA	CASSEQPQVSYEQYF	TGTGCCAGCAGTGAACAGCCCCAGGTTTCCTACGAGCAGTACTTC
TRBV7-2	TRBJ1-2	once	TRBD1	CASSLDRANYGYTF	TGTGCCAGCAGCCTAGACAGGGCCAACTATGGCTACACCTTC
TRBV29-1	TRBJ2-3	NA	TRBD2	CSGRGAGLDTQYF	TGCAGCGGGCGGGGGGCCGGGCTGGATACGCAGTATTTT
TRBV30	TRBJ1-2	NA	TRBD1	CAWSGHRTGGSWDYGYTF	TGTGCCTGGAGTGGCCACCGGACAGGGGGCTCATGGGACTATGGCTACACCTTC
TRBV19	TRBJ2-7	NA	TRBD2	CASSPGTSGFYEQYF	TGTGCCAGTAGTCCAGGGACTAGCGGGTTCTACGAGCAGTACTTC
TRBV21-1	TRBJ1-2	NA	NA	CASSKGREATYGYTF	TGTGCCAGCAGCAAAGGTCGGGAGGCAACCTATGGCTACACCTTC
TRBV2	TRBJ1-2	NA	TRBD1	CASSFDRESYGYTF	TGTGCCAGCAGCTTTGACAGGGAAAGCTATGGCTACACCTTC
TRBV5-1	TRBJ1-1	NA	TRBD1	CASSLGSGGAGNTEAFF	TGCGCCAGCAGCTTGGGATCAGGGGGCGCCGGGAACACTGAAGCTTTCTTT
TRBV24-1	TRBJ2-1	NA	TRBD1	CATSDPGGQGALEQFF	TGTGCCACCAGCGACCCGGGGGGACAGGGGGCGCTTGAGCAGTTCTTC
TRBV7-2	TRBJ1-2	NA	TRBD1	CASSFGQGVTYGYTF	TGTGCCAGCAGCTTCGGACAGGGGGTTACCTATGGCTACACCTTC
TRBV11-2	TRBJ1-1	NA	TRBD1	CASSTMGQQFGTEAFF	TGTGCCAGCAGCACGATGGGACAGCAGTTTGGCACTGAAGCTTTCTTT